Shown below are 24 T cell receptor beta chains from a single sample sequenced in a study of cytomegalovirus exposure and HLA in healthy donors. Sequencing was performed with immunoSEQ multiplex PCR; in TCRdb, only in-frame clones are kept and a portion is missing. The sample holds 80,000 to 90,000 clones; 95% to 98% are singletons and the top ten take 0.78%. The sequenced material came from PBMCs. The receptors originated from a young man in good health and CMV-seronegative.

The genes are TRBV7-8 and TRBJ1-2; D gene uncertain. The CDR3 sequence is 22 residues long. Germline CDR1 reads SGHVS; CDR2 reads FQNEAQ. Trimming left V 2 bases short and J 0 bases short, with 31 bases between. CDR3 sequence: CASSLRRERAGLILLTNYGYTF. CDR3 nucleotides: TGTGCCAGCAGCTTACGTCGAGAGAGGGCAGGACTGATCCTCCTCACTAACTATGGCTACACCTTC.

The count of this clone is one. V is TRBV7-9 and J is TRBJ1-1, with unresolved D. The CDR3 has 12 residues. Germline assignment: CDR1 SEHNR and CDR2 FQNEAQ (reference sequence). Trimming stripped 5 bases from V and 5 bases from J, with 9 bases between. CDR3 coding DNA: TGTGCCAGCAGCCAAGGCGGGACTGAAGCTTTCTTT. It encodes CASSQGGTEAFF.

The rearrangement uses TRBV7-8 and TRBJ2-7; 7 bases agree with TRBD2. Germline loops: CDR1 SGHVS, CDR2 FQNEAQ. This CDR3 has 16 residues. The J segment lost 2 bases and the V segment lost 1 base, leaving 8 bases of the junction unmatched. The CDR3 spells CASSLDWREFPYEQYV. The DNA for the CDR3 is TGTGCCAGCAGCTTAGATTGGCGGGAGTTCCCCTACGAGCAGTACGTC.

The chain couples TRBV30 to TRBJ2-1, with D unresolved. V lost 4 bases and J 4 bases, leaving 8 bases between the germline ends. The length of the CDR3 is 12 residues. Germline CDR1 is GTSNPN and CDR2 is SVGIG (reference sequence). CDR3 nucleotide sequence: TGTGCCTGGATTATTCCGTACAATGAGCAGTTCTTC. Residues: CAWIIPYNEQFF.

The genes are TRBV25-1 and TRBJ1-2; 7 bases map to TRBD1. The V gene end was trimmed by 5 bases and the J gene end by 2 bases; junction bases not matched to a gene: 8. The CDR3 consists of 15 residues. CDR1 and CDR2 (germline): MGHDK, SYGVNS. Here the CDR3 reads CASSLQGFGNYGYTF. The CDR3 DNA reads TGTGCCAGCAGTCTACAGGGGTTCGGGAACTATGGCTACACCTTC.

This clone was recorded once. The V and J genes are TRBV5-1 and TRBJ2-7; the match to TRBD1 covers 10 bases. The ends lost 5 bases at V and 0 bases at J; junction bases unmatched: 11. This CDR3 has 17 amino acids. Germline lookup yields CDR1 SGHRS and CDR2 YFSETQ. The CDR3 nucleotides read TGCGCCAGCAGTCGGGACAGGGGCTACCTTAGCTCCTACGAGCAGTACTTC. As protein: CASSRDRGYLSSYEQYF.

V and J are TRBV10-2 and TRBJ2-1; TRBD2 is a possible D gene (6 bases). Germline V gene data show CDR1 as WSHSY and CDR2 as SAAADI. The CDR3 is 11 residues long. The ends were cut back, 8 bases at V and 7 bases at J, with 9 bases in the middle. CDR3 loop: CASVGGNEQFF. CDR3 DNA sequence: TGCGCCAGCGTCGGAGGGAATGAGCAGTTCTTC.

The CDR3 coding sequence is TGTGCCAGCAGTTTAACGACCGGGAGGGCAGATACGCAGTATTTT. Its translation is CASSLTTGRADTQYF. This sequence joins TRBV28 and TRBJ2-3; 8 bases match TRBD2. Germline V gene data show CDR1 as MDHEN and CDR2 as SYDVKM. The CDR3 loop spans 15 amino acids. Trimming removed 2 bases from V and 4 bases from J; junction bases left unmatched: 5.

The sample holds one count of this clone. CDR3 bases: TGTGCCAGCAGCTCCCAGGAGGGGCTCAGAAATCAGCCCCAGCATTTT. Protein: CASSSQEGLRNQPQHF. The rearrangement uses TRBV5-6 and TRBJ1-5; a possible D gene is TRBD1 (5 bases). Looked up from germline, CDR1 is SGHDT and CDR2 is YYEEEE. This CDR3 comprises 16 residues. V lost 3 bases and J lost 4, with 17 bases in between.

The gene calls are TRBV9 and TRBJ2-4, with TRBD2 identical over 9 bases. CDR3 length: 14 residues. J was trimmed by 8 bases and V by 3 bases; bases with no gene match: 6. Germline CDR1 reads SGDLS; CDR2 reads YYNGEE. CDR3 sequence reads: CASSGSSGTDIQYF. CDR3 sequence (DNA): TGTGCCAGCAGCGGATCTAGCGGGACAGACATTCAGTACTTC.

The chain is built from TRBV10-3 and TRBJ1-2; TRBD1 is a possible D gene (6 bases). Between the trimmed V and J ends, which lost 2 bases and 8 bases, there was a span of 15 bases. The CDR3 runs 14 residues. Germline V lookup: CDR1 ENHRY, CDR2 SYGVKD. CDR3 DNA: TGTGCCATCAGTGAGGGGACAACCCGAGGGGGCTACACCTTC. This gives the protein CAISEGTTRGGYTF.

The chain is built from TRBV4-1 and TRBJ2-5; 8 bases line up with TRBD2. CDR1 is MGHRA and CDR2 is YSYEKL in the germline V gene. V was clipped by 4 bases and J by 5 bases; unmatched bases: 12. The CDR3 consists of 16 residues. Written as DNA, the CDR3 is TGCGCCAGCAGCCGACGAGAGCGGGAGTGGGATGAGACCCAGTACTTC. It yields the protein CASSRREREWDETQYF.

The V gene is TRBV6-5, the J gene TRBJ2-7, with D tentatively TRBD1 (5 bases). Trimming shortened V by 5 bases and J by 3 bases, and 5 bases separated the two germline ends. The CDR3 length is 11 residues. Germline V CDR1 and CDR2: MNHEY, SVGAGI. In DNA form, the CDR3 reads TGTGCCAGCAGTGACAGCTACGAGCAGTACTTC. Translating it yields CASSDSYEQYF.

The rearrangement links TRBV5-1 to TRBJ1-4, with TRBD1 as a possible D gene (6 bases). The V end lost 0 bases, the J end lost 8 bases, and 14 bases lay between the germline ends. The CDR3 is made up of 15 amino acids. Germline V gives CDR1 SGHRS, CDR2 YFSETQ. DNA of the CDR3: TGCGCCAGCAGCTTGGCCGGGGGGCGAGAAGAAAAACTGTTTTTT. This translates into CASSLAGGREEKLFF.

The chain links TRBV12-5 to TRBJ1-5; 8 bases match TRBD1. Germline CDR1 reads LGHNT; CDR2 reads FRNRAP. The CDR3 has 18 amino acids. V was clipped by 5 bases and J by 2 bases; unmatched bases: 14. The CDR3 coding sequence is TGTGCTAGTGGTGGGGGCCCCGCAGGGGGCTACGGCAATCAGCCCCAGCATTTT. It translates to CASGGGPAGGYGNQPQHF.

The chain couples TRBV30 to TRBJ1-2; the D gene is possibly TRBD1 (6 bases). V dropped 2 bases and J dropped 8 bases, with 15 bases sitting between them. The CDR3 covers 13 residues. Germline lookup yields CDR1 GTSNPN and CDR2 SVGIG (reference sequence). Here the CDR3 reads CAWSPGTGLGYTF. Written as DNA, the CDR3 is TGTGCCTGGAGTCCGGGAACAGGGTTGGGCTACACCTTC. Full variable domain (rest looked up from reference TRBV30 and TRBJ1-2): SQTIHQWPATLVQPVGSPLSLECTVEGTSNPNLYWYRQAAGRGLQLLFYSVGIGQISSEVPQNLSASRPQDRQFILSSKKLLLSDSGFYLCAWSPGTGLGYTFGSGTRLTVV.

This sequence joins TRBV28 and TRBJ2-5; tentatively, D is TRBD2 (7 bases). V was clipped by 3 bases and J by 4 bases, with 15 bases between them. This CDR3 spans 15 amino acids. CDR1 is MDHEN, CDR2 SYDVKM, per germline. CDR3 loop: CASSFVRGGGETQYF. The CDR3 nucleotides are TGTGCCAGCAGTTTTGTGAGGGGAGGGGGAGAGACCCAGTACTTC.

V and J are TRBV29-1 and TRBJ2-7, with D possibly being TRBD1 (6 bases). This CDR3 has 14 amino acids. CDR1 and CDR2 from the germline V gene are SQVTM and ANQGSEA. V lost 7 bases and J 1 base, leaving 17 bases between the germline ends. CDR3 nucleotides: TGCAGCGGGGCCGGTGCACAGGGTTCCTACGAGCAGTACTTC. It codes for CSGAGAQGSYEQYF.

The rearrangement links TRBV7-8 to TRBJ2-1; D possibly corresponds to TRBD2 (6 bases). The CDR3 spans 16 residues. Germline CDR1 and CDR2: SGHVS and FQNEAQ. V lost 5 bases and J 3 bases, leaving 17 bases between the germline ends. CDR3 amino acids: CASSVGGLVSYNEQFF. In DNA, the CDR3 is TGTGCCAGCAGCGTGGGAGGCCTTGTCAGCTACAATGAGCAGTTCTTC.

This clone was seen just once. CDR3 sequence: CASSPATPEKLFF. In nucleotides, the CDR3 is TGTGCCAGCAGCCCTGCGACTCCAGAAAAACTGTTTTTT. The chain has TRBV7-9 and TRBJ1-4; D remains unclear. Germline CDR1 and CDR2: SEHNR and FQNEAQ (reference sequence). The CDR3 sequence is 13 residues long. V lost 5 bases to trimming and J lost 8 bases, with 12 bases between them.

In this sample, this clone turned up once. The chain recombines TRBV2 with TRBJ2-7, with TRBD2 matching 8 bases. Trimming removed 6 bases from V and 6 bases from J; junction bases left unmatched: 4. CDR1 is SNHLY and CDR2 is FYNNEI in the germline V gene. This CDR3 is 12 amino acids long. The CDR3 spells CASRPAGVEQYF. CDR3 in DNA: TGTGCCAGCAGGCCAGCGGGAGTCGAGCAGTACTTC.

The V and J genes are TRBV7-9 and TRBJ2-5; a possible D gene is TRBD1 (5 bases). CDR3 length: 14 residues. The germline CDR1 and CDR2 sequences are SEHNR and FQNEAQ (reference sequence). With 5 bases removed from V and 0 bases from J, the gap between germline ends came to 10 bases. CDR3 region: CASSAAGYQETQYF. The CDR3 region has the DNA TGTGCCAGCAGCGCCGCAGGGTACCAAGAGACCCAGTACTTC.

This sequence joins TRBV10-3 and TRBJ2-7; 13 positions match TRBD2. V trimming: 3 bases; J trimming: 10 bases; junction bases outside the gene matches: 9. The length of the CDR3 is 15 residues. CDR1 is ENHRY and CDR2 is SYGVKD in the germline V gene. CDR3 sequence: CAISEGTSGTKHQYV. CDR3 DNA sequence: TGTGCCATCAGTGAAGGGACTAGCGGGACCAAGCACCAGTACGTC.

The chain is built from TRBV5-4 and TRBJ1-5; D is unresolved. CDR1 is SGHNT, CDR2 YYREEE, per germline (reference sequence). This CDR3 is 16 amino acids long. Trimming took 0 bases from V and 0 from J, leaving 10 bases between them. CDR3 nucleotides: TGTGCCAGCAGCTTGGGCGGAGGGAATAGCAATCAGCCCCAGCATTTT. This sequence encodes CASSLGGGNSNQPQHF.